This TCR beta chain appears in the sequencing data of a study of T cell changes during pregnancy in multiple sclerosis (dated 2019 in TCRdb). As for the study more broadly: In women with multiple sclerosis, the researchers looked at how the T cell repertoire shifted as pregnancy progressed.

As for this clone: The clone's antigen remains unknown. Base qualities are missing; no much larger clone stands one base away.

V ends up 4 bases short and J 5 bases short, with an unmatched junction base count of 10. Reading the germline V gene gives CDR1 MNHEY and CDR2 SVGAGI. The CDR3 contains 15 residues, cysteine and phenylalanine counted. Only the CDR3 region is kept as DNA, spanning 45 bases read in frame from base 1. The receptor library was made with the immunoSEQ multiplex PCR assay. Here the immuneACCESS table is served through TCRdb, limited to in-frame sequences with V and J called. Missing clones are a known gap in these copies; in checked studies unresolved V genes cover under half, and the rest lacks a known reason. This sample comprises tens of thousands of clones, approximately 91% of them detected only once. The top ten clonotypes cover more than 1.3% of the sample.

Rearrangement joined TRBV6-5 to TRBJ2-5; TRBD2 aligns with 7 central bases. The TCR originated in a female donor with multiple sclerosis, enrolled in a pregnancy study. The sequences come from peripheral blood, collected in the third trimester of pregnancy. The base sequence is TGTGCCAGCAGTTCCCCTTGGGGTAGCGGGGAGACCCAGTACTTC. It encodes CASSSPWGSGETQYF.